These T cell receptor beta chains were read from a single sample in a study of shared clonotypes between healthy human individuals. TCRdb's copy holds only in-frame clones and misses some; the assay was immunoSEQ multiplex PCR. The profile shows about 590,000 clones, roughly 95% of them singletons. The specimen sequenced was naive CD8+ T cells sorted from blood. The receptors were sampled from a woman between 25 and 40 years old in good health. Both conserved end residues are part of each CDR3. Fields, in order: J gene, clone size, D gene, V gene, CDR3 protein, CDR3 DNA. The D gene is left open where the match is weak. Clone size is given for some rows only: seen once, a few or many times, or a class if the clone is expanded.

>TRBJ2-2|.|TRBD1|TRBV14
CASSQGDRALVTGELFF
TGTGCCAGCAGCCAGGGGGACAGGGCCTTAGTCACCGGGGAGCTGTTTTTT
>TRBJ2-7|.|.|TRBV5-6
CASSKTGEFYEQYF
TGTGCCAGCAGCAAGACGGGAGAATTTTACGAGCAGTACTTC
>TRBJ2-1|.|TRBD2|TRBV9
CASSVTSGGYNEQFF
TGTGCCAGCAGCGTAACTAGCGGGGGCTACAATGAGCAGTTCTTC
>TRBJ2-1|.|TRBD1|TRBV7-9
CASSLGSGTGRDEQFF
TGTGCCAGCAGCTTAGGGTCCGGGACAGGGCGGGATGAGCAGTTCTTC
>TRBJ2-7|.|.|TRBV19
CASSINAGIEQYF
TGTGCCAGTAGTATTAACGCAGGGATCGAGCAGTACTTC
>TRBJ1-5|.|.|TRBV27
CASGLNGGNAVSNQPQHF
TGTGCCAGCGGCCTGAATGGGGGGAATGCTGTGAGCAATCAGCCCCAGCATTTT
>TRBJ1-3|.|TRBD1|TRBV5-4
CASSQAGTGGGNTIYF
TGTGCCAGCAGCCAAGCCGGGACAGGGGGTGGAAACACCATATATTTT
>TRBJ2-5|.|.|TRBV5-1
CASSPWTVQETQYF
TGCGCCAGCAGCCCCTGGACAGTTCAAGAGACCCAGTACTTC
>TRBJ2-2|.|.|TRBV19
CASSPGSGELFF
TGTGCCAGTAGTCCGGGGTCCGGGGAGCTGTTTTTT
>TRBJ1-2|.|TRBD1|TRBV28
CASSLGTGYGYTF
TGTGCCAGCAGTTTAGGGACAGGATATGGCTACACCTTC
>TRBJ2-5|.|.|TRBV5-1
CASSLGVFREIQETQYF
TGCGCCAGCAGCTTGGGGGTCTTCAGGGAGATACAAGAGACCCAGTACTTC
>TRBJ2-1|.|.|TRBV28
CASSGPQGDLFF
TGTGCCAGCAGCGGTCCCCAGGGGGACTTGTTCTTC
>TRBJ1-2|.|.|TRBV28
CTSIRQDGTYGYTF
TGTACCAGCATCCGGCAAGACGGGACCTATGGCTACACCTTC
>TRBJ2-1|.|TRBD2|TRBV5-4
CASSYLAVQNYNEQFF
TGTGCCAGCAGCTACCTAGCGGTTCAAAACTACAATGAGCAGTTCTTC
>TRBJ2-7|.|TRBD2|TRBV27
CASSLVAGVSEQYF
TGTGCCAGCAGTTTAGTCGCGGGAGTCTCCGAGCAGTACTTC
>TRBJ2-7|once|TRBD1|TRBV7-7
CASSHDRVSEQYF
TGTGCCAGCAGTCACGACAGGGTATCCGAGCAGTACTTC
>TRBJ2-1|.|TRBD2|TRBV13
CASTSTSGGYNEQFF
TGTGCCAGCACCTCGACTAGCGGGGGGTACAATGAGCAGTTCTTC
>TRBJ1-1|once|.|TRBV19
CASSSNMNTEAFF
TGTGCCAGTAGCTCGAACATGAACACTGAAGCTTTCTTT
>TRBJ2-7|.|.|TRBV7-9
CASSFGGPEQYF
TGTGCCAGCAGCTTTGGGGGTCCCGAGCAGTACTTC
>TRBJ1-5|.|TRBD1|TRBV6-4
CASSEGPGGPQHF
TGTGCCAGCAGTGAGGGCCCAGGGGGGCCCCAGCATTTT
>TRBJ2-7|.|.|TRBV28
CASSSKRVGSYEQYF
TGTGCCAGCAGTTCAAAGCGAGTCGGTTCCTACGAGCAGTACTTC
>TRBJ2-7|.|.|TRBV6-1
CASSEAQVMTSHEQYF
TGTGCCAGCAGTGAAGCGCAGGTAATGACAAGCCACGAGCAGTACTTC
>TRBJ1-2|.|.|TRBV7-9
CASSLGRQGIDGYTF
TGTGCCAGCAGCTTAGGACGTCAGGGCATCGATGGCTACACCTTC
>TRBJ2-7|.|.|TRBV5-1
CASSLDRVFNEQYF
TGCGCCAGCAGCTTGGACAGGGTATTCAACGAGCAGTACTTC
>TRBJ1-4|.|.|TRBV28
CASSFPATNEKLFF
TGTGCCAGCAGTTTTCCAGCAACTAATGAAAAACTGTTTTTT
>TRBJ2-1|.|.|TRBV20-1
CSARIHEQFF
TGCAGTGCTAGAATACACGAGCAGTTCTTC
>TRBJ1-2|.|.|TRBV9
CASSLPREGNYGYTF
TGTGCCAGCAGCTTACCTAGGGAGGGTAACTATGGCTACACCTTC
>TRBJ1-5|.|.|TRBV19
CASERQGDQPQHF
TGTGCCAGTGAGAGGCAGGGAGATCAGCCCCAGCATTTT
>TRBJ2-7|.|.|TRBV18
CASSPRQDPSYEQYF
TGTGCCAGCTCACCACGACAGGACCCCTCCTACGAGCAGTACTTC
>TRBJ2-7|.|.|TRBV27
CASSDSLGGQYF
TGTGCCAGCAGTGATTCCCTGGGTGGGCAGTACTTC
>TRBJ1-1|.|TRBD1|TRBV6-5
CASSSSPGGTEAFF
TGTGCCAGCAGTTCTTCTCCAGGGGGCACTGAAGCTTTCTTT
>TRBJ2-7|few|.|TRBV7-9
CASSSAPVEQYF
TGTGCCAGCAGCTCGGCTCCCGTGGAGCAGTACTTC
>TRBJ2-7|.|.|TRBV5-4
CASSWAGEMDYEQYF
TGTGCCAGCAGCTGGGCAGGGGAAATGGATTACGAGCAGTACTTC
>TRBJ2-7|.|.|TRBV5-6
CASSPPAVYEQYF
TGTGCCAGCAGCCCCCCGGCGGTCTACGAGCAGTACTTC
>TRBJ1-4|.|.|TRBV19
CASGAGPNEKLFF
TGTGCCAGTGGGGCGGGGCCTAATGAAAAACTGTTTTTT
>TRBJ2-5|.|TRBD1|TRBV29-1
CSVEEGTGVGQYF
TGCAGCGTTGAAGAGGGGACAGGGGTCGGGCAGTACTTC
>TRBJ2-7|.|.|TRBV27
CASSLAGRHYEQYF
TGTGCCAGCAGTTTAGCGGGACGTCACTACGAGCAGTACTTC
>TRBJ1-1|.|.|TRBV11-2
CASNPEVPRNTEAFF
TGTGCCAGCAACCCCGAGGTGCCAAGGAACACTGAAGCTTTCTTT
>TRBJ2-2|once|TRBD2|TRBV2
CASLLSGGNTGELFF
TGTGCCAGCCTTTTGAGCGGGGGTAACACCGGGGAGCTGTTTTTT
>TRBJ2-7|.|.|TRBV19
CASSIDGGYEQYF
TGTGCCAGTAGTATAGATGGGGGCTACGAGCAGTACTTC
>TRBJ1-2|.|TRBD1|TRBV27
CASSLTGWSGYTF
TGTGCCAGCAGTTTGACAGGGTGGTCTGGCTACACCTTC
>TRBJ1-1|once|.|TRBV28
CASRRGMGAFF
TGTGCCTCTAGGAGGGGGATGGGAGCTTTCTTT
>TRBJ1-4|.|.|TRBV28
CASSPESLNEKLFF
TGTGCCAGCAGCCCCGAGTCCCTTAATGAAAAACTGTTTTTT
>TRBJ1-2|.|.|TRBV5-1
CASSFIGGDYGYTF
TGCGCCAGCAGCTTTATCGGAGGTGACTATGGCTACACCTTC
>TRBJ1-5|.|.|TRBV6-1
CASSPDVSNQPQHF
TGTGCCAGCAGCCCGGACGTAAGCAATCAGCCCCAGCATTTT
>TRBJ2-5|.|TRBD2|TRBV9
CASSVEGREGETQYF
TGTGCCAGCAGCGTAGAGGGCAGGGAGGGAGAGACCCAGTACTTC
>TRBJ1-2|.|.|TRBV29-1
CSAETGTIYGYTF
TGCAGCGCCGAGACAGGAACTATCTATGGCTACACCTTC
>TRBJ2-1|once|.|TRBV5-6
CASSLVRGASYNEQFF
TGTGCCAGCAGCTTGGTGAGGGGGGCGTCCTACAATGAGCAGTTCTTC
>TRBJ2-3|.|TRBD2|TRBV27
CASSPGLAGSTDTQYF
TGTGCCAGCAGTCCGGGACTAGCGGGTAGCACAGATACGCAGTATTTT
>TRBJ2-1|.|.|TRBV13
CASSLELGSSSYNEQFF
TGTGCCAGCAGCTTAGAACTAGGGTCTAGCTCCTACAATGAGCAGTTCTTC
>TRBJ2-7|.|.|TRBV6-1
CASSTFGGNGYEQYF
TGTGCCAGCAGTACATTTGGCGGGAATGGATACGAGCAGTACTTC
>TRBJ2-3|.|.|TRBV9
CASSVDTTTDTQYF
TGTGCCAGCAGCGTAGACACTACGACAGATACGCAGTATTTT
>TRBJ1-5|.|.|TRBV2
CASRDSYSNQPQHF
TGTGCCAGCAGGGACAGTTATAGCAATCAGCCCCAGCATTTT